These 27 T cell receptor beta chains share one sample of origin, sequenced in a study of low-dose radiotherapy and immunotherapy resistance in tumors. TRAV and TRBV primers primed cDNA for both TCRalpha and TCRbeta. Using a constant-region primer together with a V-primer adapter, TCRs were subjected to around 22 PCR cycles of amplification. Each CDR3 protein is one row after TCRdb ran MiXCR on the reads. This sample has 95,000 to 100,000 distinct CDR3 sequences; 20% to 25% occur once, and the top ten carry about 4%. Time point described: after trial treatment. Described treatment: LDRT plus nivolumab, ipilimumab, low-dose cyclophosphamide and aspirin (RACIN trial). Sequencing used PBMCs, obtained after low-dose radiotherapy plus immunotherapy. The receptor source for this set is a male donor with prostate cancer.

At least ten counts were recorded for this clonotype. V usage is TRBV12-5 and J usage is TRBJ2-7, with D unresolved. The ends were cut back, 3 bases at V and 7 bases at J, with 7 bases in the middle. CDR3 length equals 11 residues. Germline V gene lookup returns CDR1 LGHNT and CDR2 FRNRAP. CDR3 in amino acids: CASGLTREQYF. The CDR3 nucleotides are TGTGCTAGTGGTTTAACCCGAGAGCAGTACTTC. Full variable domain (remainder filled in from reference TRBV12-5 and TRBJ2-7): DARVTQTPRHKVTEMGQEVTMRCQPILGHNTVFWYRQTMMQGLELLAYFRNRAPLDDSGMPKDRFSAEMPDATLATLKIQPSEPRDSAVYFCASGLTREQYFGPGTRLTVT.

This clonotype was counted ten times or more. V usage is TRBV5-3 and J usage is TRBJ1-1; TRBD1 aligns across 9 bases. Being an ORF, TRBV5-3 has a function that is uncertain. The CDR3 has 13 residues. V shed 8 bases, J shed 10 bases, and the junction held 12 bases outside the gene matches. This CDR3 is CASSNRDRVSAFF. CDR3 DNA: TGTGCCAGCAGCAACCGGGACAGGGTCTCAGCTTTCTTT.

This clonotype has a handful of counts. The rearrangement links TRBV20-1 to TRBJ2-7, with TRBD2 matching 14 bases. Trimming removed 6 bases from V and 6 bases from J; junction bases left unmatched: 16. CDR1 DFQATT and CDR2 SNEGSKA come from the germline V gene (reference sequence). This CDR3 comprises 17 residues. CDR3 protein: CSAPAPGLAGAGLEQYF. CDR3 coding DNA: TGCAGTGCGCCCGCCCCGGGACTAGCGGGGGCGGGTCTCGAGCAGTACTTC.

This clonotype came up many times. The chain joins TRBV10-3 to TRBJ2-5; tentatively, D is TRBD1 (6 bases). This CDR3 has 14 amino acids. Per the germline V gene, CDR1 is ENHRY and CDR2 is SYGVKD. The V gene lost 4 bases and the J gene lost 5 bases, with 14 bases spanning the gap. Here the CDR3 reads CAISASFQGETQYF. The CDR3 region has the DNA TGTGCCATCAGTGCTTCTTTCCAGGGGGAGACCCAGTACTTC.

A note on this clonotype: This likely stems from a read error, as it lies one base from a far larger clone. V is TRBV11-2 and J is TRBJ2-1; D is unresolved. CDR1 and CDR2 (germline): SGHAT, FQNNGV. The CDR3 contains 12 residues. V gave up 2 bases and J gave up 13 bases, with 12 bases separating them. CDR3 nucleotides: TGTGCCAGCAGCTTATTCGGTGAGACCCAGTTCTTC. The encoded protein is CASSLFGETQFF.

Many counts were recorded for this clonotype. The V gene is TRBV15, the J gene TRBJ2-7; 7 nucleotides line up with TRBD1. CDR3 length equals 16 residues. The V gene's germline CDR1 is LNHNV and CDR2 YYDKDF (reference sequence). The J segment lost 3 bases and the V segment lost 0 bases, leaving 8 bases of the junction unmatched. DNA for the CDR3: TGTGCCACCAGCAGAGATTCCGGCCAGGGGGTCTACGAGCAGTACTTC. It translates to CATSRDSGQGVYEQYF.

V usage is TRBV4-1 and J usage is TRBJ2-7; 11 nucleotides align to TRBD1. Germline CDR1 and CDR2: MGHRA and YSYEKL. CDR3 length: 15 amino acids. Losses at the gene ends were 2 bases for V and 4 bases for J; bases not matched to a gene: 4. The DNA of the CDR3 is TGCGCCAGCAGCCAAACGGGACAGGGGGATTACGAGCAGTACTTC. Protein sequence: CASSQTGQGDYEQYF.

This clonotype was observed at least ten times. V usage is TRBV7-9 and J usage is TRBJ1-5; TRBD1 matches 8 bases. The CDR3 runs to 12 residues. The V and J ends lost 9 bases and 6 bases, in that order; junction bases with no gene match: 4. Germline values: CDR1 SEHNR, CDR2 FQNEAQ (reference sequence). In nucleotides, the CDR3 is TGTGCCAGAGGACAGGGATTTCAGCCCCAGCATTTT. Protein product: CARGQGFQPQHF.

This clonotype was seen ten or more times. The chain couples TRBV7-9 to TRBJ2-7; 7 bases line up with TRBD1. Germline-derived CDR1 and CDR2 are SEHNR and FQNEAQ (reference sequence). This CDR3 has 14 amino acids. J lost 0 bases, V lost 6 bases, and 5 bases had no gene match. CDR3 in amino acids: CASSYRDSSYEQYF. CDR3 DNA sequence: TGTGCCAGCAGTTACCGGGACAGCTCCTACGAGCAGTACTTC. Using reference TRBV7-9 and TRBJ2-7 for the parts outside the CDR3, the full variable domain is DTGVSQNPRHKITKRGQNVTFRCDPISEHNRLYWYRQTLGQGPEFLTYFQNEAQLEKSRLLSDRFSAERPKGSFSTLEIQRTEQGDSAMYLCASSYRDSSYEQYFGPGTRLTVT.

This clonotype was recorded at least ten times. The chain couples TRBV12-3 or TRBV12-4 to TRBJ1-5; TRBD1 might be the D (6 bases). Trimming took 5 bases from V and 7 from J, leaving 12 bases between them. The CDR3 extends over 13 amino acids. The CDR3 DNA is TGTGCCAGCAGTCGAAACAGGGCACAGCCCCAGCATTTT. Its protein is CASSRNRAQPQHF.

The sample holds many counts of this clonotype. The chain has TRBV19 and TRBJ2-2; D is ambiguous. The germline V and J ends were trimmed by 9 bases and 1 base, with 12 bases remaining between them. The CDR3 contains 14 residues. The germline gives CDR1 LNHDA, CDR2 SQIVND (reference sequence). In DNA, the CDR3 is TGTGCCAGCCATCCTGGGCGGAACACCGGGGAGCTGTTTTTT. Its protein is CASHPGRNTGELFF. The complete variable domain, with remaining parts taken from reference TRBV19 and TRBJ2-2, reads DGGITQSPKYLFRKEGQNVTLSCEQNLNHDAMYWYRQDPGQGLRLIYYSQIVNDFQKGDIAEGYSVSREKKESFPLTVTSAQKNPTAFYLCASHPGRNTGELFFGEGSRLTVL.

This clonotype occurred many times. The rearrangement joins TRBV5-5 to TRBJ2-1, with a tentative D call TRBD1 (6 bases). In germline, CDR1 is SGHKS, CDR2 YYEKEE (reference sequence). The ends were cut back, 0 bases at V and 1 base at J, with 8 bases in the middle. The CDR3 covers 15 residues. CDR3 sequence (DNA): TGTGCCAGCAGCTTGGACGGACAGTCCTACAATGAGCAGTTCTTC. This translates into CASSLDGQSYNEQFF.

At least ten counts were recorded for this clonotype. V gene TRBV5-6 combines with J gene TRBJ1-1; TRBD1 might be the D (6 bases). The CDR3 consists of 15 residues. V shed 0 bases and J shed 8 bases, with 17 bases lying between them. Germline loops: CDR1 SGHDT, CDR2 YYEEEE. The CDR3 bases are TGTGCCAGCAGCTTGGACCCCGGAGGACAGAGGGAAGCTTTCTTT. Translating gives CASSLDPGGQREAFF. Filled out from reference TRBV5-6 and TRBJ1-1, the complete variable domain reads DAGVTQSPTHLIKTRGQQVTLRCSPKSGHDTVSWYQQALGQGPQFIFQYYEEEERQRGNFPDRFSGHQFPNYSSELNVNALLLGDSALYLCASSLDPGGQREAFFGQGTRLTVV.

This clonotype was found many times. This rearrangement joins TRBV6-2 or TRBV6-3 to TRBJ1-5; no reliable D call. The CDR3 sequence is 14 residues long. Trimming took 3 bases from V and 5 from J, leaving 11 bases between them. Germline loops: CDR1 MNHEY, CDR2 SVGEGT. The CDR3 DNA sequence: TGTGCCAGCAGTTATATCTTGGAGGATCAGCCCCAGCATTTT. It codes for CASSYILEDQPQHF.

The chain combines TRBV11-3 with TRBJ2-3; D is perhaps TRBD2 (7 bases). With 6 bases removed from V and 0 bases from J, the gap between germline ends came to 16 bases. The CDR3 is made up of 16 amino acids. CDR1 SGHNT and CDR2 YENEEA come from the germline V gene. The CDR3 DNA reads TGTGCCAGCAGTCCCATGGGGGGGCCTAGCACAGATACGCAGTATTTT. The encoded protein is CASSPMGGPSTDTQYF.

This clonotype was recorded once. The chain has TRBV29-1 and TRBJ2-7; 7 bases match TRBD1. Germline assignment: CDR1 SQVTM and CDR2 ANQGSEA. The CDR3 spans 14 residues. V gave up 3 bases and J gave up 2 bases; unmatched junction bases: 7. In DNA, the CDR3 is TGCAGCGTTGATGCAGGGACAGATCCCTACGAGCAGTACTTC. This encodes CSVDAGTDPYEQYF.

The table lists this clonotype with many counts. V is TRBV10-2 and J is TRBJ2-4, with TRBD1 matching over 9 bases. Germline V gene lookup returns CDR1 WSHSY and CDR2 SAAADI. Trimming removed 8 bases from V and 4 bases from J; junction bases left unmatched: 0. CDR3 length equals 12 residues. Here the CDR3 reads CASGTGKNIQYF. CDR3 DNA sequence: TGCGCCAGCGGGACAGGGAAAAACATTCAGTACTTC.

Worth noting for this clonotype: This may be a read error, as it is one base from a much larger clone. The final CDR3 position lacks the conserved phenylalanine or tryptophan, pointing to a likely read error. The chain combines TRBV7-6 with TRBJ2-3, with TRBD2 matching 13 bases. The CDR3 is made up of 15 amino acids. In germline, CDR1 is SGHVS, CDR2 FNYEAQ. J lost 5 bases, V lost 5 bases, and 4 bases had no gene match. CDR3 region: CASSTSGGAKDTQYL. The CDR3 DNA follows: TGTGCCAGCAGCACTAGCGGGGGGGCGAAAGATACGCAGTATTTA.

This clonotype was detected many times. This chain links TRBV5-1 with TRBJ2-1, with D perhaps TRBD2 (5 bases). Per the germline V gene, CDR1 is SGHRS and CDR2 is YFSETQ. The V end was cut by 0 bases, the J end by 5 bases, with 18 bases between. This CDR3 spans 17 amino acids. CDR3 DNA sequence: TGCGCCAGCAGCTTGGGCGCCGGGATTCAACGGGACAATGAGCAGTTCTTC. It codes for CASSLGAGIQRDNEQFF. The full variable domain, in which reference TRBV5-1 and TRBJ2-1 provide the parts outside the CDR3, is KAGVTQTPRYLIKTRGQQVTLSCSPISGHRSVSWYQQTPGQGLQFLFEYFSETQRNKGNFPGRFSGRQFSNSRSEMNVSTLELGDSALYLCASSLGAGIQRDNEQFFGPGTRLTVL.

The chain has TRBV28 and TRBJ1-1; unclear D gene. CDR3 length equals 15 residues. CDR1 and CDR2 from the germline V gene are MDHEN and SYDVKM. Trimming stripped 8 bases from V and 5 bases from J, with 21 bases between. The CDR3 sequence is CASRGSLSLGTEAFF. DNA of the CDR3: TGTGCCAGCCGAGGCAGCTTGAGTCTGGGGACTGAAGCTTTCTTT.

This clonotype was recorded at least ten times. This chain uses TRBV6-6 with TRBJ1-6; the match to TRBD1 covers 9 bases. Germline trimming cut 2 bases from V and 10 bases from J; bases unmatched to any gene: 3. Germline values: CDR1 MNHNY, CDR2 SVGAGI (reference sequence). The CDR3 consists of 14 residues. The CDR3 region is CASSYRDRVSPLHF. The DNA for the CDR3 is TGTGCCAGCAGTTACAGGGACAGGGTCTCACCCCTCCACTTT.

The rearrangement joins TRBV5-6 to TRBJ2-7; D may be TRBD2 (5 bases). Germline-derived CDR1 and CDR2 are SGHDT and YYEEEE. The CDR3 runs to 13 residues. Trimming left V 3 bases short and J 5 bases short, with 12 bases between. The CDR3 sequence: CASSYRAADEQYF. The CDR3, as DNA: TGTGCCAGCAGCTACAGAGCGGCGGACGAGCAGTACTTC.

Comments on this clonotype: This likely stems from a read error, as it lies one base from a far larger clone. The gene calls are TRBV11-2 and TRBJ1-2; the D gene is possibly TRBD1 (6 bases). This CDR3 is built from 15 residues. Trimming stripped 4 bases from V and 7 bases from J, with 19 bases between. CDR1 SGHAT and CDR2 FQNNGV come from the germline V gene. The CDR3 is CASSSRTAPDFGYTF. In nucleotides, the CDR3 is TGTGCCAGCAGCTCCCGGACAGCCCCAGATTTTGGCTACACCTTC.

This clonotype came up many times. CDR3 sequence: CASSLDGQGFWVQYF. CDR3 nucleotide sequence: TGTGCCAGCAGCTTAGATGGACAGGGGTTTTGGGTGCAGTACTTC. The V and J genes are TRBV7-2 and TRBJ2-7; 9 bases are shared with TRBD1. This CDR3 has 15 amino acids. J gave up 9 bases and V 1 base, and 10 bases lay outside the gene matches. CDR1 is SGHTA and CDR2 is FQGNSA in the germline V gene.

V is TRBV19 and J is TRBJ1-1; D remains unclear. From germline, CDR1 is LNHDA and CDR2 SQIVND (reference sequence). This CDR3 region has 14 residues. The V and J ends lost 3 bases and 5 bases respectively, with 13 bases between them. The CDR3 region is CASSISGPGTEAFF. The CDR3 DNA reads as TGTGCCAGTAGTATTTCGGGCCCGGGGACTGAAGCTTTCTTT.

This clonotype was observed many times. The chain has TRBV30 and TRBJ2-5; D unresolved. Germline assignment: CDR1 GTSNPN and CDR2 SVGIG (reference sequence). V was cut by 3 bases and J by 2 bases, with 7 bases left in between. This CDR3 region has 12 residues. In DNA form, the CDR3 reads TGTGCCTGGAGCGAGCGACAAGAGACCCAGTACTTC. Its protein is CAWSERQETQYF.

The J gene is TRBJ2-3, the V gene TRBV6-2 or TRBV6-3, with D perhaps TRBD2 (6 bases). This CDR3 region has 15 residues. The germline V and J ends were trimmed by 6 bases and 6 bases, with 19 bases remaining between them. Germline V lookup: CDR1 MNHEY, CDR2 SVGEGT. CDR3 in amino acids: CASSPGRFGRDTQYF. DNA of the CDR3: TGTGCCAGCAGCCCTGGACGTTTTGGGAGGGATACGCAGTATTTT.